The 9 T cell receptor beta chains listed next were all sequenced from one sample in a study of T cells in Graves' hyperthyroidism and ophthalmopathy (dated by TCRdb to between 2018 and 2021). Library preparation used multiplex PCR. The sequencer was an Illumina HiSeq 2000. The TCR beta CDR3 regions were amplified from RNA transcripts. For the first round of RT-PCR on the TCR CDR3, the HTBI primer set was used together with the Qiagen OneStep RT-PCR kit. TCRdb trimmed the raw reads at Q25, called clones with MiXCR and kept productive beta chains. Under each unique CDR3 protein, matching rows form one entry showing the most common genes and DNA. The sample table shows 530,000 or so distinct CDR3 sequences, and roughly 25% are seen once. In total, the top ten clones hold 10% to 12% of the sample. Input material: blood. These receptors were obtained from a woman aged 25-40 years with Graves' ophthalmopathy.

This clonotype came up a few times. J is TRBJ2-6 and V is TRBV13; possibly TRBD1 for D (6 bases). V dropped 3 bases and J dropped 1 base, with 10 bases sitting between them. The CDR3 is made up of 16 amino acids. Per germline, CDR1 PRHDT and CDR2 FYEKMQ (reference sequence). CDR3: CASSFLGQSGANVLTF. The CDR3 coding sequence is TGTGCCAGCAGCTTTCTCGGACAGTCTGGGGCCAACGTCCTGACTTTC.

This clonotype was found many times. This chain joins TRBV30 and TRBJ1-1; D may be TRBD1 (6 bases). The CDR3 has 12 residues. The germline V and J ends were trimmed by 4 bases and 5 bases, with 11 bases remaining between them. Germline CDR1 is GTSNPN and CDR2 is SVGIG (reference sequence). CDR3 region: CAWTRGKTEAFF. In DNA form, the CDR3 reads TGTGCCTGGACGAGGGGGAAGACTGAAGCTTTCTTT.

This clonotype was counted a single time. This chain connects TRBV20-1 to TRBJ2-7, with 7 positions matching TRBD2. The germline V gene has CDR1 DFQATT and CDR2 SNEGSKA (reference sequence). Trimming cost V 3 bases and J 7 bases; bases outside gene matches: 6. The CDR3 extends over 12 amino acids. The DNA of the CDR3 is TGCAGTGCTAGCCCAGGGCGGGGGGAGCAGTACTTC. Translated: CSASPGRGEQYF.

This clonotype was detected ten times or more. V usage is TRBV6-2 or TRBV6-3 and J usage is TRBJ2-5, with TRBD2 matching 10 bases. This CDR3 is 16 amino acids long. Trimming at V came to 6 bases and at J to 1 base, leaving 8 bases not matched to a gene. CDR1 and CDR2 from the germline V gene are MNHEY and SVGEGT. Written as DNA, the CDR3 is TGTGCCAGCAGCCCCAGACTAGCGGGTGCCCAAGAGACCCAGTACTTC. This gives the protein CASSPRLAGAQETQYF.

This clonotype appeared many times. The chain links TRBV27 to TRBJ2-7; TRBD1 aligns across 8 bases. The V gene's germline CDR1 is MNHEY and CDR2 SMNVEV (reference sequence). V shed 5 bases, J shed 6 bases, and the junction held 15 bases outside the gene matches. CDR3 length equals 16 residues. CDR3 loop: CASSPSGGPTPVEQYF. The CDR3 DNA follows: TGTGCCAGCAGTCCCTCAGGGGGCCCGACCCCCGTCGAGCAGTACTTC.

This clonotype was counted only a few times. The chain combines TRBV7-2 with TRBJ2-5; the match to TRBD1 covers 8 bases. The germline V gene encodes CDR1 SGHTA and CDR2 FQGNSA. The CDR3 totals 15 residues. V gave up 3 bases and J gave up 4 bases; unmatched junction bases: 7. This chain's CDR3 is CASSLTGTGGETQYF. As DNA, the CDR3 is TGTGCCAGCAGCTTGACCGGGACAGGAGGAGAGACCCAGTACTTC.

This clonotype was observed at least ten times. The J gene is TRBJ2-2, the V gene TRBV7-3; D unclear. Germline lookup yields CDR1 SGHTA and CDR2 FQGTGA. V shed 3 bases and J shed 3 bases, with 8 bases lying between them. The CDR3 length is 14 residues. Here the CDR3 DNA reads TGTGCCAGCAGCTTTTTAGGGCACACCGGGGAGCTGTTTTTT. Encoded protein: CASSFLGHTGELFF.

As regards this clonotype: A much more abundant neighbour one base away suggests this may be a read error. V gene TRBV20-1 combines with J gene TRBJ1-1; D unresolved. From germline, CDR1 is DFQATT and CDR2 SNEGSKA (reference sequence). V dropped 7 bases and J dropped 5 bases, with 8 bases sitting between them. There are 10 residues in the CDR3. The DNA for the CDR3 is TGCAGTGTCTGGTCTACTGAAGCTTTCTTT. Protein product: CSVWSTEAFF.

This clonotype was picked up many times. The chain recombines TRBV11-2 with TRBJ1-1; tentative D call: TRBD1 (5 bases). Trimming pared 3 bases from V and 6 bases from J, leaving 14 bases between. This CDR3 contains 14 residues. CDR1 is SGHAT, CDR2 FQNNGV, per germline. Written as DNA, the CDR3 is TGTGCCAGCAGCTTCGCTTCAGGGTTCTCTGAAGCTTTCTTT. Amino acids: CASSFASGFSEAFF. The whole variable domain, filled in from reference TRBV11-2 and TRBJ1-1, reads EAGVAQSPRYKIIEKRQSVAFWCNPISGHATLYWYQQILGQGPKLLIQFQNNGVVDDSQLPKDRFSAERLKGVDSTLKIQPAKLEDSAVYLCASSFASGFSEAFFGQGTRLTVV.